This entry describes one TCR beta chain. What this receptor recognizes is not known. Base qualities are not provided; no much larger clone lies one nucleotide away. For this chain, trimming is 8 bases at the V end and 0 bases at the J end, and the number of junction bases without a gene match is 2. The germline V gene gives CDR1 as ENHRY and CDR2 as SYGVKD. Counted from cysteine to phenylalanine, this CDR3 has 13 amino acids. The read is trimmed to its CDR3 DNA, 39 bases read in frame from base 1. This specimen comes from a study of OX40 agonist ivuxolimab in advanced cancers. General notes on the study: Ivuxolimab, which targeted the costimulatory receptor OX40 (CD134), was an agonistic, fully human IgG2 monoclonal antibody. Three dose-escalation patients achieved partial responses, one with hepatocellular carcinoma and two with cutaneous melanoma. The paper describes the monotherapy dose-escalation part (N of about 54 patients) of the phase I trial of ivuxolimab. Intravenous ivuxolimab was administered to patients every 2 weeks at six dose levels: 0.01, 0.1, 0.3, 1.5, 3 and 10 mg/kg. A male proportion of almost 85% and a mean age of approximately 61 years, ranging from 23 to 79, were recorded for the dose-escalation cohort. Of the approximately 50 patients in dose escalation, some 19 had hepatocellular carcinoma, about 15 had melanoma, 9 had renal cell carcinoma and 9 had head and neck cancer. Patients were allowed to have had prior anti-PD-1, anti-PD-L1 or anti-CTLA-4 therapy, and approximately 40% of the dose-escalation patients had previously received checkpoint inhibitors. Peripheral TCRbeta sequencing was intended to test whether TCR sequence diversity was altered and clonal T-cell expansion was caused by ivuxolimab. General conclusions and limits of the study: The antigen specificity of the clonally expanded peripheral T cells was not determined. Partial responders in the 0.1-3.0 mg/kg groups had among the lowest normalized peripheral clonal expansion, especially among CD8+ T cells. After ivuxolimab, expanded clones were on average more numerous among CD8+ T cells than among CD4+ T cells. Low levels of normalized T-cell clonal expansion were also seen in some patients who did not respond. Clonal expansion of both CD4+ and CD8+ blood T cells was observed from baseline to week 6 at doses 0.1 to 3.0 mg/kg.

For sequencing of the TCRbeta CDR3 region, genomic DNA was extracted from the sorted cells. The immunoSEQ Assay was used for sequencing of TCRbeta CDR3 regions. The immuneACCESS repertoire file appears here via TCRdb, limited to in-frame rearrangements. These files lack a portion of the clones; in checked studies, under half of the deficit traces to unresolved V genes, and the cause of the others is not known. In all, the sample holds fewer than 90,000 clones, and 70% to 90% of those were seen once. The biggest ten clones account for just over 2.5% of the sample. Patients with autoimmune disease history or receiving systemic immunosuppression were excluded from the trial. In every dose cohort, peripheral blood was drawn for TCR sequencing at baseline, cycle 4 day 1, and cycle 7 day 1. Samples came from an open-label, multicenter, first-in-human phase I dose-escalation trial of ivuxolimab. Adults with locally advanced or metastatic melanoma, renal cell, hepatocellular, or head and neck squamous cell carcinoma were enrolled in the trial. Before TCR sequencing, CD4+ T cells and CD8+ T cells from peripheral blood were sorted into separate populations.

The rearrangement combines TRBV10-3 with TRBJ2-3; TRBD1 matches 7 bases in the middle. Sequencing used CD4+ or CD8+ T cells sorted from blood, obtained in a trial of the OX40 agonist ivuxolimab. The origin of this receptor is an adult with an advanced solid tumor such as melanoma, head and neck, liver or kidney cancer. The CDR3 corresponds to CAIGDSSTDTQYF. The DNA is TGTGCCATCGGGGACAGTAGCACAGATACGCAGTATTTT.